One T cell receptor (beta chain) is described in this entry. This specimen comes from a study of blood T cell repertoires in COVID-19. This CDR3 has 15 residues. V lost 1 base to trimming and J lost 6 bases; unmatched junction nucleotides: 6. CDR1 is LGHNA, CDR2 YNFKEQ, per germline. The protocol was immunoSEQ multiplex PCR, while the TCRdb copy is restricted to in-frame clones and leaves out a portion. Among some 200,000 clones, roughly 80% were seen once, and the ten largest hold 4.5% to 5.5%. The clonotype originates from a woman aged 55 to 70 who had recovered from COVID-19. Sequenced: peripheral blood. The chain recombines TRBV4-2 with TRBJ2-5, with TRBD1 identical over 9 bases. The CDR3 region is CASSQGDRAIKTQYF. CDR3 nucleotide sequence: TGTGCCAGCAGCCAAGGGGACAGGGCAATAAAGACCCAGTACTTC.